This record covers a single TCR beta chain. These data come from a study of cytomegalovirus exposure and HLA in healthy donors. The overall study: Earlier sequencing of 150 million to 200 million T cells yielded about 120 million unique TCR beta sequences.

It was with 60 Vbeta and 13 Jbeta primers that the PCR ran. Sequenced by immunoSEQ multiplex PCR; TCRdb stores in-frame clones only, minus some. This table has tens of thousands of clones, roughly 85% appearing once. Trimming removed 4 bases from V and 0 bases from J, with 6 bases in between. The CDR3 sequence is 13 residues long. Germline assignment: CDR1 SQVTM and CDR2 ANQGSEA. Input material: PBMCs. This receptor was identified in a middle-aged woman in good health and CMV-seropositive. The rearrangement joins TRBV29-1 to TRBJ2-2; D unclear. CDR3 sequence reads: CSVVAPNTGELFF. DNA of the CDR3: TGCAGCGTTGTAGCACCGAACACCGGGGAGCTGTTTTTT.